The 14 T cell receptor beta chains below were found in one sample sequenced in a study of cytomegalovirus exposure and HLA in healthy donors. With 60 Vbeta and 13 Jbeta primers, the PCR was carried out. Assay used: immunoSEQ multiplex PCR; TCRdb lists only in-frame clones, some missing. The sample holds about 180,000 clones; about 80% are singletons and the top ten take 1.5%. Sequenced input: PBMCs. These receptors were taken from a man in his forties in good health and CMV-seronegative.

The chain couples TRBV4-1 to TRBJ2-3; the D gene is possibly TRBD1 (6 bases). The V gene lost 4 bases and the J gene lost 6 bases, with 17 bases spanning the gap. The CDR3 is 15 residues long. Germline values: CDR1 MGHRA, CDR2 YSYEKL. The CDR3 bases are TGCGCCAGCAGCCTTGAGGGGGTTGAGTCGGATACGCAGTATTTT. Translation gives CASSLEGVESDTQYF.

In its sample, this clone was seen a few times. This rearrangement joins TRBV6-5 to TRBJ1-5; the D is unclear. The germline CDR1 and CDR2 sequences are MNHEY and SVGAGI. The CDR3 length is 13 residues. With 7 bases removed from V and 0 bases from J, the gap between germline ends came to 7 bases. The CDR3 region has the DNA TGTGCCAGCAAAGCGCATAGCAATCAGCCCCAGCATTTT. This gives the protein CASKAHSNQPQHF.

Concerning this clone: One junction end disagrees with the germline gene, perhaps due to a read error. The chain is built from TRBV28 and TRBJ1-2, with 12 bases lining up with TRBD1. Germline assignment: CDR1 MDHEN and CDR2 SYDVKM. CDR3 length equals 15 residues. The CDR3 DNA is TGTGCCAGCAGTTTTTGGATGGGGGACAGGGGGCGTCCCACGTTC. Protein sequence: CASSFWMGDRGRPTF.

The chain joins TRBV20-1 to TRBJ2-3, with TRBD1 as a possible D gene (6 bases). CDR1 DFQATT and CDR2 SNEGSKA come from the germline V gene (reference sequence). This CDR3 contains 11 residues. The germline V and J ends were trimmed by 5 bases and 10 bases, with 13 bases remaining between them. Written as DNA, the CDR3 is TGCAGTGCTCCACAGGGTTTTTCGCAGTATTTT. The encoded protein is CSAPQGFSQYF.

The chain uses TRBV11-3 and TRBJ2-1, with D uncertain. With 5 bases removed from V and 6 bases from J, the gap between germline ends came to 8 bases. The CDR3 totals 12 residues. Germline CDR1 is SGHNT and CDR2 is YENEEA. The CDR3 DNA is TGTGCCAGCAGCCTAATAGCCAATGAGCAGTTCTTC. Encoded protein: CASSLIANEQFF.

The CDR3 reads CASSFRDNEQYF. CDR3 in DNA: TGTGCCAGCAGCTTCCGGGACAACGAGCAGTACTTC. This chain links TRBV11-2 with TRBJ2-7; perhaps TRBD1 as D (6 bases). Germline CDR1 is SGHAT and CDR2 is FQNNGV. The CDR3 loop spans 12 amino acids. The V gene lost 3 bases and the J gene lost 5 bases, with 8 bases spanning the gap. The full variable domain, its missing parts supplied by reference TRBV11-2 and TRBJ2-7, is EAGVAQSPRYKIIEKRQSVAFWCNPISGHATLYWYQQILGQGPKLLIQFQNNGVVDDSQLPKDRFSAERLKGVDSTLKIQPAKLEDSAVYLCASSFRDNEQYFGPGTRLTVT.

The rearrangement uses TRBV10-3 and TRBJ2-3, with 7 bases aligning to TRBD1. The germline V gene has CDR1 ENHRY and CDR2 SYGVKD. V lost 2 bases, J lost 1 base, and 0 bases stayed unmatched. The CDR3 loop spans 14 amino acids. The CDR3 loop reads CAISETGGTDTQYF. The CDR3 DNA reads TGTGCCATCAGTGAGACAGGGGGCACAGATACGCAGTATTTT.

The chain employs TRBV28 and TRBJ2-5; the match to TRBD2 covers 7 bases. With V trimmed by 0 bases and J by 2 bases, 3 bases remained unmatched. The CDR3 covers 15 residues. The germline gives CDR1 MDHEN, CDR2 SYDVKM. The CDR3: CASSLWASGQETQYF. The CDR3 DNA follows: TGTGCCAGCAGTTTATGGGCTAGCGGACAAGAGACCCAGTACTTC.

The chain couples TRBV4-1 to TRBJ1-2; TRBD1 matches 8 bases. Germline trimming cut 3 bases from V and 3 bases from J; bases unmatched to any gene: 12. The germline V gene has CDR1 MGHRA and CDR2 YSYEKL. The CDR3 is 17 amino acids. The CDR3 is CASSQEPGQGFDYGYTF. In DNA, the CDR3 is TGCGCCAGCAGCCAGGAGCCAGGACAGGGTTTCGACTATGGCTACACCTTC.

In nucleotides, the CDR3 is TGTGCCAGCTCACCGATAAGCACCTACGAGCAGTACTTC. Its translation: CASSPISTYEQYF. The J gene is TRBJ2-7, the V gene TRBV18; D is unclear. CDR1 and CDR2 (germline): KGHSH, LQKENI. The CDR3 runs 13 residues. Trimming took 3 bases from V and 2 from J, leaving 8 bases between them.

This clone was seen a single time. The chain has TRBV6-5 and TRBJ2-7; the D gene is possibly TRBD2 (6 bases). The CDR3 loop spans 11 amino acids. Trimming removed 7 bases from V and 7 bases from J, with 11 bases in between. Per the germline V gene, CDR1 is MNHEY and CDR2 is SVGAGI. CDR3 bases: TGTGCCAGCACCAACGGGGGAGAGCAGTACTTC. Translated: CASTNGGEQYF.

Written as DNA, the CDR3 is TGTGCCAGCAGCTTACAGGGGGCGCTTAACTATGGCTACACCTTC. Amino acids: CASSLQGALNYGYTF. This sequence joins TRBV6-5 and TRBJ1-2; 9 bases agree with TRBD1. The V gene's germline CDR1 is MNHEY and CDR2 SVGAGI. This CDR3 comprises 15 residues. V was pared by 6 bases and J by 1 base, with 6 bases of the junction left unmatched.

Here the CDR3 reads CASSVIRGDQPQHF. CDR3 sequence (DNA): TGTGCCAGCAGCGTAATCAGGGGCGATCAGCCCCAGCATTTT. This chain uses TRBV9 with TRBJ1-5; possible D gene TRBD1, 6 bases. Trimming pared 1 base from V and 5 bases from J, leaving 10 bases between. The CDR3 spans 14 residues. Germline loops: CDR1 SGDLS, CDR2 YYNGEE. The whole variable domain, remainder taken from reference TRBV9 and TRBJ1-5, is DSGVTQTPKHLITATGQRVTLRCSPRSGDLSVYWYQQSLDQGLQFLIQYYNGEERAKGNILERFSAQQFPDLHSELNLSSLELGDSALYFCASSVIRGDQPQHFGDGTRLSIL.

The chain recombines TRBV28 with TRBJ2-1; 7 positions agree with TRBD1. Trimming at V came to 6 bases and at J to 3 bases, leaving 2 bases not matched to a gene. Germline V CDR1 and CDR2: MDHEN, SYDVKM. There are 13 residues in the CDR3. CDR3 sequence reads: CASRQGFYNEQFF. CDR3 nucleotide sequence: TGTGCCAGCAGACAGGGGTTCTACAATGAGCAGTTCTTC.